These T cell receptor beta chains were read from a single sample in a study of blood T cell repertoires in COVID-19. Profiled with immunoSEQ multiplex PCR; TCRdb holds only in-frame clones, not every one. Of under 80,000 clones listed, 85% to 90% are singletons. The sequenced sample was peripheral blood. The origin of the receptors is a man between 65 and 80 years old with acute or convalescent COVID-19. Each CDR3 is given with its conserved first and last residue. A D gene is named only where the DNA matches it firmly. Clone size appears in some rows only: once, few, many, or a class for an expanded clone.

TRBV9	NA	TRBJ2-1	NA	TGTGCCAGCAGCGTGGGGACTCCCAGCTCCTACAATGAGCAGTTCTTC	CASSVGTPSSYNEQFF
TRBV5-1	TRBD1	TRBJ1-4	NA	TGCGCCAGCAGGGGACAGAATGAAAAACTGTTTTTT	CASRGQNEKLFF
TRBV29-1	TRBD1	TRBJ1-2	NA	TGCAGCGTTGTGAGACAGGGAGGCAACTATGGCTACACCTTC	CSVVRQGGNYGYTF
TRBV4-1	TRBD1	TRBJ2-2	few	TGCGCCAGCAGCCAAGTCCGAGGGACAGTCAACACCGGGGAGCTGTTTTTT	CASSQVRGTVNTGELFF
TRBV29-1	NA	TRBJ1-1	few	TGCAGCGTTGTGACAGGGAACACTGAAGCTTTCTTT	CSVVTGNTEAFF
TRBV19	TRBD1	TRBJ1-5	NA	TGTGCCAGTAGTAAAAGACAGGGAGCTCAGCCCCAGCATTTT	CASSKRQGAQPQHF
TRBV14	NA	TRBJ1-2	NA	TGTGCCAGCAGCCAAGAAACAGCCACTAACTATGGCTACACCTTC	CASSQETATNYGYTF
TRBV4-1	TRBD2	TRBJ2-1	NA	TGCGCCAGCAGCTATAATATCGGGAGGGACTACAATGAGCAGTTCTTC	CASSYNIGRDYNEQFF
TRBV19	NA	TRBJ2-7	NA	TGTGCCAGCCAACTTGCCGGACAGAGCTCCTACGAGCAGTACTTC	CASQLAGQSSYEQYF
TRBV5-6	NA	TRBJ2-5	few	TGTGCCAGCAGCTTGTCTATCCAAGAGACCCAGTACTTC	CASSLSIQETQYF
TRBV12-5	NA	TRBJ2-5	NA	TGTGCTAGTGGCCCGACTAGTTTGCACCAAGAGACCCAGTACTTC	CASGPTSLHQETQYF
TRBV11-2	TRBD1	TRBJ1-1	NA	TGTGCCAGCAGCTGGGGGACAGGGGGCACTGAAGCTTTCTTT	CASSWGTGGTEAFF
TRBV19	TRBD2	TRBJ2-5	once	TGTGCCAGTAGTAAGCCGGGACTACCCATAGAGACCCAGTACTTC	CASSKPGLPIETQYF
TRBV7-9	TRBD2	TRBJ2-7	NA	TGTGCCAGCAGCTTGAGCGGGGGGTCCTACGAGCAGTACTTC	CASSLSGGSYEQYF
TRBV5-1	NA	TRBJ1-4	NA	TGCGCCAGCAGCTTGGGACAGAGAGGTGCAACTAATGAAAAACTGTTTTTT	CASSLGQRGATNEKLFF
TRBV9	TRBD2	TRBJ2-1	NA	TGTGCCAGCAGCACAGGACTAGCGGGAGGGTCCTACAATGAGCAGTTCTTC	CASSTGLAGGSYNEQFF